This T cell receptor beta chain stems from a study of blood T cell repertoires in COVID-19. The overall study: Acute and convalescent COVID-19 samples came from the United States, Italy and Spain.

As originally analysed: Counts of nucleated cells, estimated from reference gene primer amplification, were obtained. The data were produced by immunoSEQ multiplex PCR, yet TCRdb's version contains in-frame clones alone and is incomplete. V and J calls and clone size follow that table, whereas D and trimming were derived from the DNA. The sample contains more than 95,000 clones, roughly four fifths of which appear only once. The CDR3 totals 14 residues. The germline V gene encodes CDR1 LGHDT and CDR2 YNNKEL (reference sequence). The V gene end was trimmed by 1 base and the J gene end by 1 base; junction bases not matched to a gene: 0. To note about this clone: Other DNA sequences in the sample encode the same CDR3.

The receptor's source is a woman of 80 years or more with acute or convalescent COVID-19. What was sequenced was peripheral blood. The J gene is TRBJ1-1, the V gene TRBV3-1 (or the pseudogene TRBV3-2); TRBD1 aligns across 7 bases. The CDR3 nucleotides read TGTGCCAGCAGCCAAGGGACAGGGAACACTGAAGCTTTCTTT. Translation: CASSQGTGNTEAFF.